The clone carrying this T cell receptor beta chain came up a few times. The germline V gene encodes CDR1 DFQATT and CDR2 SNEGSKA (reference sequence). This CDR3 is built from 14 residues. V was clipped by 3 bases and J by 4 bases; unmatched bases: 2. TCRdb called the RT-PCR reads again in MiXCR, with one record for every CDR3 protein. This sample has almost 700,000 distinct CDR3 sequences; around 14% occur once, and the top ten carry roughly 3.6%. The origin of this receptor is a female donor in good health, serving as a healthy control. The chain has TRBV20-1 and TRBJ2-2; 10 bases line up with TRBD1. Sequencing was performed on memory CD4+ T cells from blood. CDR3 protein: CSASRTGGTGELFF. CDR3 nucleotide sequence: TGCAGTGCTAGCAGGACAGGGGGCACCGGGGAGCTGTTTTTT.